This TCR beta chain stems from a study of T cells in Graves' hyperthyroidism and ophthalmopathy (dated by TCRdb to about 2019). For the study in its entirety: Peripheral blood was sampled at the time of initial diagnosis, prior to any treatment. TCR Vbeta CDR3 sequencing of 130 to 150 peripheral blood samples (over 40 ophthalmopathy, about 80 hyperthyroidism and around 17 progressor patients) is reported in the paper. In addition, the study compared T-cell repertoires in thyroid tissue and in blood from about six Graves' hyperthyroidism patients. After blood sampling, hyperthyroidism patients were treated with methimazole at a starting dose of 30 mg daily, and ophthalmopathy patients were treated with high-dose intravenous methylprednisolone. For training and testing, the 100 or so patients in the discovery cohort were randomly divided in a 7:3 ratio. To identify distinguishing TCR V-J signatures, a discovery cohort of about 100 patients was used, comprising 43 with Graves' ophthalmopathy and around 60 with stable Graves' hyperthyroidism. Prospective prediction of ophthalmopathy was tested in an independent validation cohort of some 20 hyperthyroidism patients and 17 patients who later progressed to ophthalmopathy. Points the paper makes about the study in general: Most expanded thyroid clonotypes (frequency above 0.001) were also detected in blood, suggesting blood repertoires may reflect thyroid immune responses. A 13 V-J signature model separated ophthalmopathy from stable hyperthyroidism, with roughly 88% sensitivity and 81.08% specificity in cross-validation and 80%/75% in testing. In validation, progression to ophthalmopathy was predicted by the model with 70.59% sensitivity and just over 72% specificity, a median of 6.5 months before onset. Sample size was not statistically predetermined, and investigators were not blinded to group allocation.

Amplification of TCR beta CDR3 regions was carried out from RNA transcripts. The first round of RT-PCR for the TCR CDR3 was performed with the HTBI primer set and the Qiagen OneStep RT-PCR kit. Libraries were constructed in a second round of multiplex PCR, after which size selection and purification were performed. Libraries were sequenced paired-end with 100 bp reads on an Illumina HiSeq2000. As for the original processing: SOAPnuke was used to process the raw data, removing reads that contained adapters or uncalled bases, had a mean Phred below 15, or lacked an exact match to the constant primer or identifier. High-quality paired reads were merged using COPE v1.2.5, and each unique nucleotide sequence was defined as a clonotype. Clonotypes were aligned to IMGT TRBV, TRBD and TRBJ reference segments using MiTCR v1.1. The analysis was restricted to V-J combinations with a frequency above 0.0001, which together covered 99.2% of the repertoires. The TCS score was defined as F50 (clonal expansion) divided by E x V (chaos), with BLOSUM62-based TCRdist calculated between CDR3 peptides within each V-J. Welch's t-statistics and random forest reduced 450 to 600 V-J features to 13, which were used in a naive Bayes classifier (R e1071). The similarity between thyroid and blood repertoires was quantified using the Morisita-Horn index. The public sequencing data were trimmed at Q25 with fastp and processed into clonotypes with MiXCR by TCRdb, which kept only in-frame beta chains. Under each unique CDR3 protein, matching rows form one entry showing the most common genes and DNA. TCRdb's processing, not the authors', yielded these V and J calls. The sample has about 610,000 distinct CDR3 sequences on record, roughly 15% of them singletons. Together, the top ten hold about 4.5% of the sample.

This clonotype was picked up a small number of times. The antigen it recognizes is unknown. No much larger clonotype is one base removed from it; base qualities were not supplied. Moderately to severely active disease, a Clinical Activity Score of at least 3, a NOSPECS grade of at least 4, and a duration under 3 months were present in ophthalmopathy patients. Exclusion was applied to patients with uncontrolled infections, other autoimmune diseases, pregnancy or lactation. Diagnoses were based on clinical symptoms, serum thyroxine and TRAb, thyroid ultrasound and orbital computed tomography. PBMCs were separated from 7.5 to 10 ml of fresh peripheral blood using Ficoll-Paque density gradient centrifugation. Total RNA was extracted with Trizol reagent, and quality was checked on an Agilent 2100 Bioanalyzer. Sequencing input: blood. The TCR sequence derives from a middle-aged woman with Graves' ophthalmopathy.

The nucleotide sequence is given as TGTGCCAGCAGTTCGTTTGAGTGGAACACCGGGGAGCTGTTTTTT. This translates into CASSSFEWNTGELFF. The V and J segments used are TRBV27 and TRBJ2-2, with the D gene call left open. V and J are truncated by 4 bases and 1 base respectively, leaving an intervening sequence of 10 bases. The germline V gene encodes CDR1 MNHEY and CDR2 SMNVEV (reference sequence). Counted from cysteine to phenylalanine, this CDR3 has 15 amino acids. The read is trimmed to its CDR3 DNA, 45 bases read in frame from base 1.